One and the same sample provided the 19 T cell receptor beta chains below, sequenced in a study of blood T cells in healthy people across ages. Alongside a J-beta primer mix, a sample-barcoded 5' primer served in a second PCR lasting roughly 7 to 11 cycles. TCRdb reprocessed the 5' RACE reads via MiXCR and lists one record per CDR3 protein. The data contain hundreds of thousands of distinct CDR3 sequences, under 30% of them singletons. The sequenced sample was blood. The receptors come from a woman older than 75 in good health.

This clonotype turned up a few times. The chain recombines TRBV7-2 with TRBJ1-1, with a weak D call TRBD1 (6 bases). Germline lookup yields CDR1 SGHTA and CDR2 FQGNSA. The germline V and J ends were trimmed by 4 bases and 10 bases, with 13 bases remaining between them. The CDR3 extends over 12 amino acids. Here the CDR3 reads CASSSGPTGAFF. The CDR3 nucleotides read TGTGCCAGCAGCTCGGGGCCGACAGGAGCTTTCTTT.

On this clonotype itself: Germline and junction disagree at one end, which may indicate a read error. This chain links TRBV7-8 with TRBJ1-2; 10 bases fit TRBD1. The CDR3 extends over 15 amino acids. Looked up from germline, CDR1 is SGHVS and CDR2 is FQNEAQ. The CDR3 loop is CASSFDRGRGGGYIF. CDR3 DNA: TGTGCCAGCAGCTTCGACAGGGGGCGGGGTGGCGGCTACATCTTC.

The genes are TRBV2 and TRBJ2-1, with D possibly TRBD2 on 7 matching bases. The CDR3 length is 15 residues. Germline-derived CDR1 and CDR2 are SNHLY and FYNNEI. V was trimmed by 2 bases and J by 2 bases, leaving 10 bases between them. This CDR3 reads CASSEIGGAYNEQFF. As DNA, the CDR3 is TGTGCCAGCAGTGAAATAGGGGGGGCCTACAATGAGCAGTTCTTC.

This clonotype was observed at least ten times. V gene TRBV27 combines with J gene TRBJ1-1; 11 nucleotides match TRBD1. The CDR3 has 16 amino acids. The V gene end was trimmed by 8 bases and the J gene end by 4 bases; junction bases not matched to a gene: 12. Germline assignment: CDR1 MNHEY and CDR2 SMNVEV (reference sequence). CDR3 loop: CASERRTGTGGTEAFF. The CDR3 coding sequence is TGTGCCAGCGAGCGGCGGACAGGGACAGGGGGCACTGAAGCTTTCTTT.

The V call is TRBV21-1, the J call TRBJ2-7; TRBD1 is the table's D call, not checked against the DNA. The J call may be wrong; the DNA end is better matched by TRBJ2-5. TRBV21-1 is a pseudogene. This CDR3 region has 15 residues. The chain's CDR3 is CASGKDSKTQETQYF. In DNA, the CDR3 is TGTGCCAGCGGTAAGGACAGTAAGACACAAGAGACCCAGTACTTC.

This chain connects TRBV2 to TRBJ2-5; unclear D gene. Near its end, the DNA agrees better with TRBJ2-7, so the J call may be wrong. Germline assignment: CDR1 SNHLY and CDR2 FYNNEI. The CDR3 spans 13 residues. CDR3 residues: CASSVTATYEQYF. DNA of the CDR3: TGTGCCAGCAGTGTAACAGCGACCTACGAGCAGTACTTC.

The rearrangement joins TRBV7-2 to TRBJ2-1, with 9 bases identical to TRBD1. The CDR3 consists of 15 residues. J was trimmed by 10 bases and V by 5 bases; bases with no gene match: 12. Germline CDR1 reads SGHTA; CDR2 reads FQGNSA. The CDR3 nucleotides read TGTGCCAGCAGCCCTTACGGGACAGGGACGTACGAGCAGTTCTTC. Its translation: CASSPYGTGTYEQFF.

This clonotype was detected ten times or more. Its ends do not fully match the called genes, so a read error is possible. The chain employs TRBV7-3 and TRBJ2-2, with 9 bases matching TRBD1. This CDR3 comprises 15 residues. The V gene's germline CDR1 is SGHTA and CDR2 FQGTGA. The CDR3, as DNA: TGCGCCAGCAGCTTGGGACAGGGGAACACCGGGGAGCTGTTTTTT. It is translated as CASSLGQGNTGELFF.

This clonotype was picked up many times. The V gene is TRBV6-5, the J gene TRBJ2-3; D is undetermined. V shed 11 bases and J shed 6 bases, with 15 bases lying between them. Germline V gene data show CDR1 as MNHEY and CDR2 as SVGAGI. CDR3 length: 12 amino acids. The CDR3 DNA follows: TGTGCCTCCAAGAGCAATGCGGATACGCAGTATTTT. This codes for CASKSNADTQYF.

This clonotype has at least ten counts. The chain couples TRBV6-1 to TRBJ1-1; D remains ambiguous. Germline CDR1 reads MNHNS; CDR2 reads SASEGT. Trimming left V 6 bases short and J 6 bases short, with 20 bases between. CDR3 length equals 15 residues. The CDR3 DNA reads TGTGCCAGCAGCGAAAGGAGGAGACAAGATGCTGAAGCTTTCTTT. Translating gives CASSERRRQDAEAFF.

This chain connects TRBV7-2 to TRBJ2-3; D is possibly TRBD2 (5 bases). This CDR3 comprises 16 residues. The V end was cut by 3 bases, the J end by 0 bases, with 13 bases between. Germline loops: CDR1 SGHTA, CDR2 FQGNSA. CDR3 sequence reads: CASSFLTGSSTDTQYF. CDR3 bases: TGTGCCAGCAGCTTTTTAACGGGATCTAGCACAGATACGCAGTATTTT.

This clonotype was counted many times. The V gene is TRBV18, the J gene TRBJ2-7, with 13 bases identical to TRBD2. This CDR3 has 15 residues. In germline, CDR1 is KGHSH, CDR2 LQKENI. The J segment lost 5 bases and the V segment lost 1 base, leaving 2 bases of the junction unmatched. CDR3 region: CASSPLGTSGDEQYF. The CDR3 DNA reads as TGTGCCAGCTCACCACTCGGGACTAGCGGGGACGAGCAGTACTTC.

The chain is built from TRBV6-1 and TRBJ2-3; 16 bases align to TRBD2. V gave up 6 bases and J gave up 5 bases; unmatched junction bases: 8. Germline values: CDR1 MNHNS, CDR2 SASEGT. The CDR3 is 17 residues long. CDR3 protein: CASRGTSGGAMGDTQYF. The CDR3 DNA sequence: TGTGCCAGCAGGGGGACTAGCGGGGGGGCCATGGGAGATACGCAGTATTTT.

In its sample, this clonotype was seen many times. This chain connects TRBV20-1 to TRBJ1-2; TRBD1 is a possible D gene (5 bases). This CDR3 spans 12 amino acids. The V end was cut by 4 bases, the J end by 8 bases, with 14 bases between. Germline V CDR1 and CDR2: DFQATT, SNEGSKA (reference sequence). The CDR3 reads CSATSRGGGYTF. For the CDR3, the DNA is TGCAGTGCTACCTCGCGGGGCGGGGGCTACACCTTC.

The gene calls are TRBV28 and TRBJ1-2; 7 bases line up with TRBD1. Germline V gene lookup returns CDR1 MDHEN and CDR2 SYDVKM. The CDR3 has 12 amino acids. V was clipped by 5 bases and J by 14 bases; unmatched bases: 11. CDR3 sequence (DNA): TGTGCCAGCAGTCGTCGGACAGGCCTAATAACCTTC. Translating gives CASSRRTGLITF.

The chain links TRBV12-3 or TRBV12-4 to TRBJ1-2, with D possibly TRBD1 on 6 matching bases. Trimming stripped 6 bases from V and 5 bases from J, with 22 bases between. The CDR3 has 16 residues. CDR3 amino acids: CASSEYGGGRWYGYTF. In DNA form, the CDR3 reads TGTGCCAGCAGCGAATATGGCGGGGGGCGATGGTATGGCTACACCTTC.

The chain links TRBV7-3 to TRBJ1-2; 9 bases fit TRBD1. Germline CDR1 reads SGHTA; CDR2 reads FQGTGA. The V and J ends lost 5 bases and 4 bases, in that order; junction bases with no gene match: 14. This CDR3 has 17 residues. The CDR3: CASSLRAGTGPLYGYTF. Here the CDR3 DNA reads TGTGCCAGCAGCCTCCGAGCGGGGACAGGGCCTCTCTATGGCTACACCTTC.

This clonotype has at least ten counts. This clone may be a read error of a much larger clone one base away. The J gene is TRBJ2-1, the V gene TRBV4-3; 8 nucleotides agree with TRBD2. The J call may be wrong; the DNA end is better matched by TRBJ2-7. The CDR3 is made up of 16 amino acids. The V gene's germline CDR1 is LGHNA and CDR2 YSLEER. The CDR3 spells CASSHGASGRYNEQYF. As DNA, the CDR3 is TGCGCCAGCAGCCATGGGGCTAGCGGGCGCTACAATGAGCAGTACTTC.

This clonotype was counted at least ten times. V is TRBV10-2 and J is TRBJ2-7, with 9 bases identical to TRBD1. Germline CDR1 is WSHSY and CDR2 is SAAADI. The CDR3 is made up of 16 amino acids. The ends lost 5 bases at V and 0 bases at J; junction bases unmatched: 8. CDR3 DNA sequence: TGCGCCAGCAGTCTTCCCGGGACAGGGAGCTCCTACGAGCAGTACTTC. Its protein product is CASSLPGTGSSYEQYF.